Reported below is one TCR beta chain. The antigen is undetermined. Every patient experienced relapse after autologous stem cell transplantation, and brentuximab vedotin exposure varied. These data come from a study of PD-1 blockade in classical Hodgkin lymphoma. The overall study: Patients received nivolumab 3 mg/kg intravenously every 2 weeks.

CDR1 MNHNS and CDR2 SASEGT come from the germline V gene. V was shortened by 4 bases and J by 1 base, with 13 bases between the two germline ends. The CDR3 length is 15 residues. Data came from immunoSEQ multiplex PCR; TCRdb stores just in-frame clones and leaves some out. The table has about 93,000 clones, approximately 91% seen once. General study results and limits: Before treatment, TCR diversity in newly diagnosed patients was reportedly lower than in healthy donors. By C4D1 there was a significant rise in CD4+ TCR diversity but not in CD8+ TCR diversity.

Here the sequenced sample was peripheral blood mononuclear cells (PBMCs), taken before the second cycle of nivolumab. The TCR sequence derives from a human donor with classical Hodgkin lymphoma. The rearrangement joins TRBV6-1 to TRBJ1-1; tentatively, D is TRBD1 (6 bases). CDR3 nucleotides: TGTGCCAGCAGTGGGCCCAGGGGTCGGAACACTGAAGCTTTCTTT. It encodes CASSGPRGRNTEAFF.